This T cell receptor beta chain was sequenced for a study of T cells after yellow fever vaccination (dated by TCRdb to between 2018 and 2020). Regarding the study in general: The SMART-Seq v4 Ultra Low Input RNA kit was used to prepare libraries from fractions with low cell numbers. Blood samples were taken at several timepoints before and after primary and secondary immunization, and bulk PBMC replicates and cell subsets were isolated. Two healthy male donors, one aged 18 to 30 and one aged 30 to 40 years, made up the cohort. Bulk TCR alpha and beta repertoires were sequenced longitudinally to track T-cell clones before and after primary and booster YFV17D yellow fever vaccination.

According to the study, the label for this sample's treatment or condition signals: live attenuated yellow fever vaccine strain. At each blood-draw timepoint, two biological replicates of bulk PBMCs were obtained. A standard Ficoll-Paque protocol was used to isolate PBMCs from peripheral blood. RNA was extracted with TriZol from bulk PBMCs, CD4 and CD8 fractions, and dextramer-positive and dextramer-negative fractions. A note on this clonotype: This clone's antigen is unknown. Per-base qualities were not stored, and no clone one base away is much larger.

From cysteine to phenylalanine, the CDR3 is 15 amino acids long. The CDR3 DNA has 45 bases and is translated from base 1. Germline trimming amounts to 8 bases on V and 2 bases on J, with 9 as the count of junction bases outside the gene matches. Taken from the germline V gene, the CDR1 and CDR2 loops are SGHTA and FQGNSA. This sample was sequenced with an Illumina NovaSeq 6000. TCR cDNA was synthesized by 5'RACE template switching, through which a universal primer site and unique molecular identifiers were introduced. Priming of cDNA synthesis was performed from both the TCR alpha and TCR beta constant segments. Library amplification involved two PCR steps, and the second step added sample barcodes and sequencing adapters. Libraries were sequenced on Illumina HiSeq 2500 (2x100 bp) or NovaSeq (2x150 bp). The paper's data handling went like this. Reads were demultiplexed and collapsed into UMI consensus sequences with MIGEC, and V(D)J alignment was performed with MiXCR. Clonotypes responding to the vaccine were identified with edgeR on replicate PBMC samples, with the criteria of FDR below 0.01 and a log2 fold change above 5 up to day 15. Each bulk clonotype received a CD4 or CD8 identity based on whether the sequenced CD4 or CD8 repertoire contained that clonotype at higher abundance. TCRdb reprocessed the public reads (quality trimming at Q25 with fastp, clone calling with MiXCR) and kept in-frame beta chains. Rows are unified per CDR3 protein, each entry keeping the most common DNA and genes. Here the V and J calls rest on TCRdb's processing, not on the authors' analysis. The sample profile shows 400,000 to 450,000 distinct CDR3 sequences; about 19% of them were found once. Roughly a sixth of the sample lies in the top ten.

The paper as a whole reports these results and caveats: A small share of clonotypes was detected in both CD4 and CD8 compartments, with the overlap likely arising from convergent recombination. Because only two donors were included in the study, the extent to which the findings can be generalized is limited. After the booster, most clones that had expanded after primary vaccination were detected again (over 95% of CD4 and around 88% of CD8), suggesting broad maintenance of memory. Because abundant contaminating clonotypes from the bulk population could be contained in FACS-sorted repertoires, computational filtering was required. Compared with the primary T-cell response, the secondary T-cell response was faster but weaker, reaching its peak on day 5 rather than on day 15.

This sequence uses TRBV7-2 and TRBJ2-1, with 7 junctional bases fitting TRBD2. The sample was PBMCs, taken before the yellow fever booster vaccination. The TCR originated in a man aged 18 to 30 who received the YFV17D yellow fever vaccine. The nucleotide sequence is TGTGCCAGCGGGTTTACTAGCGACGCCTACAATGAGCAGTTCTTC. It specifies CASGFTSDAYNEQFF.